The entry that follows covers one T cell receptor (beta chain) sequence. The clone's antigen remains unknown. Qualities for individual bases were not recorded, and no much larger clone is one base off. The library was obtained by the immunoSEQ multiplex PCR assay. RNA was extracted from all samples and reverse transcribed into cDNA as template for TCR sequencing. SuperScript III was used for first-strand cDNA synthesis, primed with a 2:1 mix of oligo-dT and random hexamers. Amplification bias was assessed with a synthetic immune receptor repertoire, and residual bias was removed computationally. The authors' pipeline ran thus. Raw reads were preprocessed to remove errors, and CDR3 was defined according to IMGT conventions as the region from the conserved cysteine to phenylalanine. To get clonality, Shannon entropy was normalized by log2 of the number of productive unique TCRs and the result was subtracted from 1. Whether each scalp clone was CD4 or CD8 was inferred by checking scalp TCRbeta sequences against the CD4 and CD8 repertoires from sorted blood. TCRdb retrieved this table from immuneACCESS and kept in-frame rearrangements only. Not all clones are present; in checked studies, unresolved V genes account for under half, and no reason is known for the remainder. V and J calls and clone size are those listed in that table; D and trimming were worked out from the DNA. The sample table contains around 190,000 clones; only one count was recorded for roughly 56% of them. The ten largest account for 4.9% of the sample.

PBMCs were separated by density centrifugation and stained for CD3, CD4 and CD8, after which CD4+ and CD8+ T cells were sorted on a FACSAria. Unaffected controls provided scalp biopsies and blood samples. V gives up 6 bases and J gives up 2 bases, and the segment between their germline ends measures 13 bases. Inclusive of the bounding cysteine and phenylalanine, the CDR3 is 14 residues long. Just CDR3 DNA is preserved here, 42 bases in frame from base 1. From the germline V gene, CDR1 is LGHNT and CDR2 is FRNRAP. The data derive from a study of CD8+ T cells in alopecia areata (dated by TCRdb to 2016 to 2019). Regarding the complete study: The study used high-throughput TCRbeta sequencing to examine T cell clonal expansion in alopecia areata, in both the C3H/HeJ mouse model and human patients. TCRbeta CDR3 regions were amplified by immunoSEQ multiplex PCR with 35 Vbeta forward and 13 Jbeta reverse primers. Scalp tissue and sorted CD4+ and CD8+ peripheral blood T cells from patchy and totalis/universalis alopecia areata patients and from healthy controls were covered by human TCRbeta sequencing. RNA was extracted with the PAXgene miRNA kit for fixed scalp, the miRNeasy kit for PBMCs, and the RNeasy kit for mouse skin. Scalp clonality was compared among normal scalp (n=4), patchy alopecia areata scalp (n=8), and alopecia totalis/universalis scalp (n=8).

Overall study results and their limits: Resident alphabeta T cells in normal human skin are also sequenced, complicating scalp TCR repertoire analysis, unlike mouse skin dominated by gammadelta T cells. TCR sequences shared between patients were less clear than in mice, possibly partly because of HLA diversity in the patient population. Compared with normal scalp, lesional scalp, particularly in alopecia totalis/universalis, had higher clonality and more expanded CD8+ clones, which suggests antigenic drive.

The chain couples TRBV12-5 to TRBJ1-2; the D gene cannot be named for sure. Sequences were obtained from CD8+ T cells sorted from blood. This TCR was recovered from a human donor in good health. The CDR3 protein sequence reads: CASGFHLENYGYTF. The DNA is TGTGCTAGTGGATTTCACCTAGAGAACTATGGCTACACCTTC.